One sample yielded the 28 T cell receptor beta chains listed below, sequenced in a study of T cell changes during pregnancy in multiple sclerosis. Data came from immunoSEQ multiplex PCR; TCRdb stores just in-frame clones and leaves some out. The sample has about 98,000 clones, 90% to 95% seen once. Sample: peripheral blood, taken after pregnancy. The receptor source for this set is a female donor in good health, enrolled as a control in a pregnancy study.

The genes are TRBV18 and TRBJ1-3; 8 nucleotides line up with TRBD1. The germline V gene has CDR1 KGHSH and CDR2 LQKENI. CDR3 length equals 15 residues. Germline trimming cut 6 bases from V and 1 base from J; bases unmatched to any gene: 5. The chain's CDR3 is CASSGTGISGNTIYF. The DNA for the CDR3 is TGTGCCAGCTCTGGGACAGGAATTTCTGGAAACACCATATATTTT.

V gene TRBV5-6 combines with J gene TRBJ1-1; D gene unclear. CDR1 is SGHDT and CDR2 is YYEEEE in the germline V gene. Trimming stripped 4 bases from V and 1 base from J, with 11 bases between. The CDR3 sequence is 14 residues long. This CDR3 is CASSTRYRNTEAFF. DNA for the CDR3: TGTGCCAGCAGCACCAGATACAGGAACACTGAAGCTTTCTTT.

The V gene is TRBV2, the J gene TRBJ1-3; 8 bases fit TRBD1. The CDR3 contains 14 residues. Trimming removed 6 bases from V and 3 bases from J; junction bases left unmatched: 4. Looked up from germline, CDR1 is SNHLY and CDR2 is FYNNEI. CDR3 DNA sequence: TGTGCCAGCAGCCAGGGGGCTTATGGAAACACCATATATTTT. Encoded protein: CASSQGAYGNTIYF.

The chain joins TRBV30 to TRBJ1-1; 7 bases are a match to TRBD1. The V and J ends lost 3 bases and 2 bases, in that order; junction bases with no gene match: 9. CDR1 and CDR2 (germline): GTSNPN, SVGIG (reference sequence). The CDR3 contains 15 residues. CDR3 DNA sequence: TGTGCCTGGAGGGGACAGAGAGGTTTTAACACTGAAGCTTTCTTT. It specifies CAWRGQRGFNTEAFF. The entire variable domain, with the rest obtained from reference TRBV30 and TRBJ1-1, is as follows: SQTIHQWPATLVQPVGSPLSLECTVEGTSNPNLYWYRQAAGRGLQLLFYSVGIGQISSEVPQNLSASRPQDRQFILSSKKLLLSDSGFYLCAWRGQRGFNTEAFFGQGTRLTVV.

The V call is TRBV7-6, the J call TRBJ2-2; 10 bases map to TRBD2. CDR1 SGHVS and CDR2 FNYEAQ come from the germline V gene. This CDR3 has 14 residues. V dropped 4 bases and J dropped 4; count of bases not matched to a gene: 0. Here the CDR3 DNA reads TGTGCCAGCAGCTCTAGCGGGAGCACCGGGGAGCTGTTTTTT. It encodes CASSSSGSTGELFF. The whole variable domain, filled in from reference TRBV7-6 and TRBJ2-2, reads GAGVSQSPRYKVTKRGQDVALRCDPISGHVSLYWYRQALGQGPEFLTYFNYEAQQDKSGLPNDRFSAERPEGSISTLTIQRTEQRDSAMYRCASSSSGSTGELFFGEGSRLTVL.

In its sample, this clone was seen once. The V gene is TRBV5-6, the J gene TRBJ1-5; 9 bases line up with TRBD1. The CDR3 consists of 17 residues. Germline V gene sequence: CDR1 SGHDT, CDR2 YYEEEE. J lost 2 bases, V lost 4 bases, and 10 bases had no gene match. The CDR3 DNA reads as TGTGCCAGCAGCCTTAAACAGGGGGCGAGAGGCAATCAGCCCCAGCATTTT. It codes for CASSLKQGARGNQPQHF.

V gene TRBV19 combines with J gene TRBJ2-1; 10 bases agree with TRBD1. V trimming: 6 bases; J trimming: 7 bases; junction bases outside the gene matches: 9. The CDR3 covers 15 residues. Looked up from germline, CDR1 is LNHDA and CDR2 is SQIVND (reference sequence). CDR3 in amino acids: CASSSPGQGINEQFF. The DNA of the CDR3 is TGTGCCAGTAGCTCCCCGGGACAGGGGATTAATGAGCAGTTCTTC.

The chain joins TRBV6-6 to TRBJ1-5, with 8 bases matching TRBD1. The J segment lost 7 bases and the V segment lost 4 bases, leaving 6 bases of the junction unmatched. The CDR3 consists of 14 residues. Looked up from germline, CDR1 is MNHNY and CDR2 is SVGAGI (reference sequence). CDR3 loop: CASSWTGQLQPQHF. The CDR3 DNA reads TGTGCCAGCAGTTGGACAGGGCAGTTGCAGCCCCAGCATTTT.

This rearrangement joins TRBV10-1 to TRBJ2-5; 11 bases are shared with TRBD1. V was pared by 0 bases and J by 4 bases, with 4 bases of the junction left unmatched. CDR3 length equals 16 residues. Per the germline V gene, CDR1 is WNHNN and CDR2 is SYGVQD (reference sequence). The CDR3 region has the DNA TGCGCCAGCAGTGAGTCCCGGGACAGGGGGATAGAGACCCAGTACTTC. Translation: CASSESRDRGIETQYF.

The chain combines TRBV5-4 with TRBJ2-1, with TRBD2 matching 14 bases. The V gene end was trimmed by 3 bases and the J gene end by 5 bases; junction bases not matched to a gene: 1. The CDR3 has 15 residues. In germline, CDR1 is SGHNT, CDR2 YYREEE (reference sequence). The DNA for the CDR3 is TGTGCCAGCAGCTCGGGACTAGCGGGAGACAATGAGCAGTTCTTC. Protein sequence: CASSSGLAGDNEQFF.

This clone was detected once. The chain is built from TRBV10-3 and TRBJ2-3; weak D call: TRBD2 (6 bases). The CDR3 length is 16 residues. CDR1 is ENHRY and CDR2 is SYGVKD in the germline V gene. Between the trimmed V and J ends, which lost 0 bases and 6 bases, there was a span of 16 bases. The CDR3 nucleotides read TGTGCCATCAGTGAGTCAGGCGGGACTGCAAGGGATACGCAGTATTTT. As protein: CAISESGGTARDTQYF.

The chain recombines TRBV7-8 with TRBJ2-2; 8 nucleotides line up with TRBD2. Per the germline V gene, CDR1 is SGHVS and CDR2 is FQNEAQ. Losses at the gene ends were 2 bases for V and 1 base for J; bases not matched to a gene: 3. The CDR3 extends over 16 amino acids. The CDR3: CASSLFLAGNTGELFF. The CDR3 region has the DNA TGTGCCAGCAGCTTATTTCTAGCGGGGAACACCGGGGAGCTGTTTTTT.

The chain carries TRBV18 and TRBJ2-1; D unclear. V was pared by 3 bases and J by 4 bases, with 10 bases between. This CDR3 comprises 14 residues. Germline V gives CDR1 KGHSH, CDR2 LQKENI. The CDR3 reads CASSPTTVYNEQFF. The CDR3 DNA follows: TGTGCCAGCTCACCGACAACAGTTTACAATGAGCAGTTCTTC.

The chain joins TRBV19 to TRBJ1-3; no clear D. CDR1 and CDR2 (germline): LNHDA, SQIVND (reference sequence). V was cut by 6 bases and J by 0 bases, with 24 bases left in between. The CDR3 covers 19 residues. The CDR3 region is CASSRPAVTPSISGNTIYF. The CDR3, as DNA: TGTGCCAGTAGCCGCCCGGCAGTGACACCGAGTATCTCTGGAAACACCATATATTTT.

This chain connects TRBV9 to TRBJ2-3, with D perhaps matching TRBD2 (6 bases). V was cut by 0 bases and J by 4 bases, with 9 bases left in between. The CDR3 consists of 14 residues. Germline V gene lookup returns CDR1 SGDLS and CDR2 YYNGEE. The CDR3 DNA reads as TGTGCCAGCAGCGTAGGGAGGGAGGCAGATACGCAGTATTTT. Its protein product is CASSVGREADTQYF.

This clone was observed once. The rearrangement uses TRBV15 and TRBJ2-3, with unresolved D. The CDR3 totals 16 residues. Germline lookup yields CDR1 LNHNV and CDR2 YYDKDF (reference sequence). The ends were cut back, 0 bases at V and 0 bases at J, with 10 bases in the middle. The CDR3 nucleotides are TGTGCCACCAGCAGAGAACAAACCATTAGCACAGATACGCAGTATTTT. It encodes CATSREQTISTDTQYF.

CDR3 protein: CASSPLGRGAHGYTF. The DNA for the CDR3 is TGTGCCAGCAGCCCATTAGGGCGGGGGGCGCATGGCTACACCTTC. This chain links TRBV13 with TRBJ1-2; D is perhaps TRBD1 (6 bases). Germline lookup yields CDR1 PRHDT and CDR2 FYEKMQ (reference sequence). The CDR3 length is 15 residues. Trimming took off 5 bases at V and 6 bases at J, with 19 bases between the two ends.

This clone was counted a few times. The chain couples TRBV5-6 to TRBJ1-3; D possibly corresponds to TRBD1 (5 bases). The CDR3 consists of 16 residues. CDR1 and CDR2 (germline): SGHDT, YYEEEE. Deletions cut 4 bases from V and 0 bases from J, with 14 bases between. CDR3: CASSKGWRASGNTIYF. CDR3 DNA: TGTGCCAGCAGCAAGGGGTGGAGGGCCTCTGGAAACACCATATATTTT.

The chain carries TRBV7-8 and TRBJ1-5; perhaps TRBD1 as D (5 bases). The CDR3 extends over 15 amino acids. V was shortened by 1 base and J by 1 base, with 8 bases between the two germline ends. Looked up from germline, CDR1 is SGHVS and CDR2 is FQNEAQ. This CDR3 reads CASSLGRDSNQPQHF. Written as DNA, the CDR3 is TGTGCCAGCAGCTTAGGGCGGGACAGCAATCAGCCCCAGCATTTT.

The genes are TRBV5-1 and TRBJ1-1; possibly TRBD1 for D (6 bases). V was shortened by 0 bases and J by 9 bases, with 9 bases between the two germline ends. This CDR3 region has 12 residues. CDR1 SGHRS and CDR2 YFSETQ come from the germline V gene. CDR3 region: CASSLGDNQAFF. Here the CDR3 DNA reads TGCGCCAGCAGCTTGGGGGACAACCAAGCTTTCTTT.

This chain connects TRBV6-5 to TRBJ1-2; D is ambiguous. Germline V gene sequence: CDR1 MNHEY, CDR2 SVGAGI. The CDR3 totals 13 residues. V was clipped by 7 bases and J by 4 bases, with 13 bases between them. The CDR3 region has the DNA TGTGCCAGCACCATTCAAGGGAGCTATGGCTACACCTTC. Protein sequence: CASTIQGSYGYTF.

Concerning this clone: One end of the junction fails to match germline, which may point to a read error. The V and J genes are TRBV7-7 and TRBJ1-4, with D possibly being TRBD1 (6 bases). The CDR3 loop spans 15 amino acids. Germline CDR1 and CDR2: SSHAT and FNYEAQ (reference sequence). The CDR3 nucleotides are TGTGCTAGCAGCTTAGGAGGGGGAAATAATGAAAAACTGTTTTTT. Translating gives CASSLGGGNNEKLFF.

This chain connects TRBV6-5 to TRBJ2-7; 7 bases are a match to TRBD1. Losses at the gene ends were 0 bases for V and 0 bases for J; bases not matched to a gene: 5. Germline CDR1 reads MNHEY; CDR2 reads SVGAGI. The CDR3 runs 16 residues. The CDR3 region has the DNA TGTGCCAGCAGTTACTCCGCACAGGGGAGCTCCTACGAGCAGTACTTC. Protein: CASSYSAQGSSYEQYF.

V gene TRBV9 combines with J gene TRBJ1-2; D is unclear. Germline V gene lookup returns CDR1 SGDLS and CDR2 YYNGEE. CDR3 size: 15 residues. V was shortened by 4 bases and J by 0 bases, with 13 bases between the two germline ends. The CDR3 is CASSRLLLANYGYTF. The CDR3 nucleotides are TGTGCCAGCAGCAGGTTACTCCTAGCTAACTATGGCTACACCTTC.

This clone was seen once. J is TRBJ1-5 and V is TRBV19, with 8 nucleotides matching TRBD1. V shed 4 bases, J shed 2 bases, and the junction held 1 base outside the gene matches. The CDR3 is 14 amino acids. Per the germline V gene, CDR1 is LNHDA and CDR2 is SQIVND (reference sequence). This chain's CDR3 is CASSTTGGNQPQHF. In DNA, the CDR3 is TGTGCCAGTAGTACGACAGGGGGCAATCAGCCCCAGCATTTT.

Concerning this clone itself: The junction and the germline gene differ at one end; a read error may be behind it. The genes are TRBV7-9 and TRBJ2-1; weak D call: TRBD2 (6 bases). Germline V CDR1 and CDR2: SEHNR, FQNEAQ (reference sequence). The CDR3 length is 15 residues. CDR3 protein: CASSERDSSSNEQFF. CDR3 sequence (DNA): TGTGCCAGCAGCGAAAGGGACTCCTCCTCCAATGAGCAGTTCTTC.

The chain couples TRBV29-1 to TRBJ1-1; D is perhaps TRBD1 (5 bases). Germline values: CDR1 SQVTM, CDR2 ANQGSEA. V was trimmed by 6 bases and J by 0 bases, leaving 11 bases between them. The CDR3 loop spans 13 amino acids. For the CDR3, the DNA is TGCAGCGTGCGGGAACAGGTGAACACTGAAGCTTTCTTT. This encodes CSVREQVNTEAFF.

The rearrangement uses TRBV13 and TRBJ2-1; TRBD2 matches at 11 bases. The CDR3 is 17 residues long. Per germline, CDR1 PRHDT and CDR2 FYEKMQ (reference sequence). V dropped 1 base and J dropped 5; count of bases not matched to a gene: 7. In DNA, the CDR3 is TGTGCCAGCAGCTTAGTTTTGGCGGGACTAGCGGACAATGAGCAGTTCTTC. This gives the protein CASSLVLAGLADNEQFF. Full variable domain (rest looked up from reference TRBV13 and TRBJ2-1): AAGVIQSPRHLIKEKRETATLKCYPIPRHDTVYWYQQGPGQDPQFLISFYEKMQSDKGSIPDRFSAQQFSDYHSELNMSSLELGDSALYFCASSLVLAGLADNEQFFGPGTRLTVL.